The 27 T cell receptor beta chains in this list originate from one sample, sequenced in a study of identical twins. TCRdb analysed the 5' RACE reads with MiXCR anew, one entry per CDR3 protein. The sample shows some 900,000 distinct CDR3 sequences, roughly an eighth of them seen only once. The same sample was also studied in work on yellow fever vaccine responses in identical twins.

The sample comprised PBMCs. The receptors originated from a young woman in good health.

The V gene is TRBV11-2, the J gene TRBJ2-5, with a tentative D call TRBD1 (6 bases). CDR1 is SGHAT and CDR2 is FQNNGV in the germline V gene. V was cut by 7 bases and J by 2 bases, with 14 bases left in between. The CDR3 extends over 14 amino acids. The CDR3 region has the DNA TGTGCCAGCAACGGACAGCCAGGTCAAGAGACCCAGTACTTC. As protein: CASNGQPGQETQYF.

This rearrangement joins TRBV25-1 to TRBJ2-7; D remains ambiguous. The CDR3 has 13 amino acids. Trimming pared 5 bases from V and 2 bases from J, leaving 10 bases between. Germline CDR1 is MGHDK and CDR2 is SYGVNS. DNA for the CDR3: TGTGCCAGCAGTACCCAGGCACCCTACGAGCAGTACTTC. This sequence encodes CASSTQAPYEQYF.

The chain couples TRBV10-3 to TRBJ2-3, with 7 bases identical to TRBD2. The CDR3 loop spans 13 amino acids. Germline loops: CDR1 ENHRY, CDR2 SYGVKD. Unmatched junction bases numbered 9, after V lost 11 bases and J lost 4 bases. The CDR3 is CAVAKREADTQYF. The DNA of the CDR3 is TGTGCCGTCGCGAAGCGGGAAGCAGATACGCAGTATTTT.

The chain carries TRBV18 and TRBJ2-1, with no clear D. The V end was cut by 2 bases, the J end by 0 bases, with 11 bases between. Germline CDR1 and CDR2: KGHSH and LQKENI. The CDR3 is made up of 16 amino acids. The CDR3 nucleotides read TGTGCCAGCTCACCATCATCACTCTTCTCCTACAATGAGCAGTTCTTC. It translates to CASSPSSLFSYNEQFF.

This clonotype was found a few times. The CDR3 spells CSARGGEDYGYTF. The CDR3 nucleotides are TGCAGTGCTAGGGGGGGGGAAGACTATGGCTACACCTTC. This chain uses TRBV20-1 with TRBJ1-2; possibly TRBD1 for D (5 bases). The CDR3 is 13 residues long. V gave up 3 bases and J gave up 3 bases, with 11 bases separating them. Germline V CDR1 and CDR2: DFQATT, SNEGSKA (reference sequence).

This clonotype appeared a few times. V is TRBV2 and J is TRBJ1-2; D unresolved. The CDR3 is made up of 14 amino acids. V was clipped by 2 bases and J by 4 bases, with 11 bases between them. The germline CDR1 and CDR2 sequences are SNHLY and FYNNEI. The CDR3 protein is CASSESRTPYGYTF. CDR3 DNA: TGTGCCAGCAGTGAAAGCCGCACTCCCTATGGCTACACCTTC.

The chain couples TRBV3-1 to TRBJ2-7; a weak D match, TRBD2 (5 bases). The V gene lost 1 base and the J gene lost 10 bases, with 11 bases spanning the gap. Germline V gives CDR1 LGHDT, CDR2 YNNKEL (reference sequence). The CDR3 sequence is 12 residues long. The CDR3 sequence: CASSQGVALQYF. CDR3 bases: TGTGCCAGCAGCCAAGGAGTAGCGCTCCAGTACTTC.

This clonotype was observed at least ten times. This chain connects TRBV4-1 to TRBJ1-2; a weak D match, TRBD1 (5 bases). The CDR3 has 14 residues. Trimming took off 6 bases at V and 4 bases at J, with 15 bases between the two ends. Germline V gives CDR1 MGHRA, CDR2 YSYEKL. CDR3 region: CASRPKTGVYGYTF. The CDR3 DNA reads as TGCGCCAGCAGACCGAAAACAGGAGTCTATGGCTACACCTTC.

The rearrangement links TRBV20-1 to TRBJ2-5; 8 positions agree with TRBD2. Losses at the gene ends were 2 bases for V and 7 bases for J; bases not matched to a gene: 3. Germline assignment: CDR1 DFQATT and CDR2 SNEGSKA (reference sequence). This CDR3 has 12 residues. The DNA of the CDR3 is TGCAGTGCTAGAAGCCTAGCGGGGACCCAGTACTTC. Its translation is CSARSLAGTQYF.

This clonotype was observed many times. The chain recombines TRBV6-5 with TRBJ2-7, with D unclear. V lost 2 bases to trimming and J lost 1 base, with 18 bases between them. There are 17 residues in the CDR3. Germline V gives CDR1 MNHEY, CDR2 SVGAGI. This CDR3 reads CASSYTSPPFQSYEQYF. The CDR3, as DNA: TGTGCCAGCAGTTACACCTCCCCCCCATTCCAGTCCTACGAGCAGTACTTC.

The table lists this clonotype with a few counts. The chain combines TRBV9 with TRBJ1-2; no clear D gene. V dropped 4 bases and J dropped 0 bases, with 22 bases sitting between them. In germline, CDR1 is SGDLS, CDR2 YYNGEE. The CDR3 runs to 18 residues. The CDR3, as DNA: TGTGCCAGCAGCAGAGTGGTGAGCAGCAGCGGAACTAACTATGGCTACACCTTC. This translates into CASSRVVSSSGTNYGYTF.

This clonotype was seen more than once but under ten times. The V gene is TRBV2, the J gene TRBJ2-1; unclear D gene. V gave up 0 bases and J gave up 10 bases, with 4 bases separating them. Germline assignment: CDR1 SNHLY and CDR2 FYNNEI. CDR3 length: 11 amino acids. CDR3 sequence (DNA): TGTGCCAGCAGTGAAGCGCCCGAGCAGTTCTTC. Translated, it gives CASSEAPEQFF. Complete variable domain (other parts from reference TRBV2 and TRBJ2-1): EPEVTQTPSHQVTQMGQEVILRCVPISNHLYFYWYRQILGQKVEFLVSFYNNEISEKSEIFDDQFSVERPDGSNFTLKIRSTKLEDSAMYFCASSEAPEQFFGPGTRLTVL.

This chain uses TRBV12-3 or TRBV12-4 with TRBJ1-2; TRBD1 matches at 8 bases. The CDR3 runs 14 residues. J lost 7 bases, V lost 6 bases, and 10 bases had no gene match. The CDR3 protein is CASRPRTGSGGYTF. DNA of the CDR3: TGTGCCAGCAGGCCCCGGACAGGGTCTGGTGGCTACACCTTC.

V and J are TRBV20-1 and TRBJ2-1, with TRBD2 matching over 8 bases. The length of the CDR3 is 16 residues. Germline CDR1 and CDR2: DFQATT and SNEGSKA (reference sequence). Here the CDR3 DNA reads TGCAGCGCCCAGCGAAGCGGGAGATCCGCCTACAATGAGCAGTTCTTC. Its translation: CSAQRSGRSAYNEQFF.

This clonotype was counted only a few times. V gene TRBV7-3 combines with J gene TRBJ2-1, with 13 bases matching TRBD2. V lost 5 bases, J lost 4 bases, and 14 bases stayed unmatched. The length of the CDR3 is 19 residues. In germline, CDR1 is SGHTA, CDR2 FQGTGA. CDR3: CASSPMGTSGKEPYNEQFF. The CDR3 region has the DNA TGTGCCAGCAGCCCAATGGGGACTAGCGGGAAAGAGCCTTACAATGAGCAGTTCTTC.

In nucleotides, the CDR3 is TGTGCCAGCACGTCCGGGACTCGTAACAATGAGCAGTTCTTC. This translates into CASTSGTRNNEQFF. The chain combines TRBV28 with TRBJ2-1; tentative D call: TRBD2 (6 bases). Trimming took off 7 bases at V and 5 bases at J, with 15 bases between the two ends. The CDR3 contains 14 residues. Germline-derived CDR1 and CDR2 are MDHEN and SYDVKM. The full variable domain, its missing parts supplied by reference TRBV28 and TRBJ2-1, is DVKVTQSSRYLVKRTGEKVFLECVQDMDHENMFWYRQDPGLGLRLIYFSYDVKMKEKGDIPEGYSVSREKKERFSLILESASTNQTSMYLCASTSGTRNNEQFFGPGTRLTVL.

The rearrangement uses TRBV18 and TRBJ2-7, with D possibly matching TRBD2 (6 bases). Trimming shortened V by 3 bases and J by 4 bases, and 16 bases separated the two germline ends. Germline CDR1 is KGHSH and CDR2 is LQKENI. CDR3 size: 15 residues. CDR3: CASSPSLAAHYEQYV. DNA of the CDR3: TGTGCCAGCTCACCTTCCTTAGCGGCCCATTACGAGCAGTACGTC.

The chain has TRBV10-3 and TRBJ2-2, with unresolved D. V lost 6 bases, J lost 6 bases, and 5 bases lay in between. The germline V gene has CDR1 ENHRY and CDR2 SYGVKD. This CDR3 has 11 residues. Written as DNA, the CDR3 is TGTGCCATCAGGGCCGCCGGGGAGCTGTTTTTT. Protein product: CAIRAAGELFF.

Only a few counts were recorded for this clonotype. The V and J genes are TRBV3-1 and TRBJ2-3; TRBD2 matches 10 bases. From germline, CDR1 is LGHDT and CDR2 YNNKEL (reference sequence). The CDR3 covers 18 residues. V shed 1 base and J 4 bases; nucleotides not matched to a gene: 11. The CDR3 is CASSQAPWTSGVADTQYF. CDR3 bases: TGTGCCAGCAGCCAAGCTCCATGGACTAGCGGAGTTGCAGATACGCAGTATTTT.

V and J are TRBV7-9 and TRBJ2-3; TRBD1 might be the D (6 bases). The CDR3 contains 14 residues. V dropped 4 bases and J dropped 4 bases, with 12 bases sitting between them. Germline V gene data show CDR1 as SEHNR and CDR2 as FQNEAQ (reference sequence). This chain's CDR3 is CASSSGARADTQYF. As DNA, the CDR3 is TGTGCCAGCAGCTCAGGGGCGCGGGCAGATACGCAGTATTTT.

The table lists this clonotype with many counts. CDR3 DNA: TGTGCCAGCAGCCCTGTCGGGAGGTCACCCAGTCGCAATGAGCAGTTCTTC. Its protein product is CASSPVGRSPSRNEQFF. V usage is TRBV14 and J usage is TRBJ2-1; 7 nucleotides align to TRBD2. Unmatched junction bases numbered 15, after V lost 4 bases and J lost 6 bases. The CDR3 sequence is 17 residues long. Germline lookup yields CDR1 SGHDN and CDR2 FVKESK.

This clonotype was recorded many times. The gene calls are TRBV10-3 and TRBJ2-3; D tentatively reads TRBD1 or TRBD2 (5 bases each). This CDR3 is built from 15 residues. Per the germline V gene, CDR1 is ENHRY and CDR2 is SYGVKD. The V gene lost 3 bases and the J gene lost 1 base, with 11 bases spanning the gap. The CDR3 coding sequence is TGTGCCATCAGTGACCTCGGGACCGGCACAGATACGCAGTATTTT. This gives the protein CAISDLGTGTDTQYF.

The gene calls are TRBV12-3 or TRBV12-4 and TRBJ2-2; D remains ambiguous. V was pared by 5 bases and J by 4 bases, with 8 bases between. The CDR3 spans 13 residues. CDR3 in DNA: TGTGCCAGCAGTCACACCCCCACCGGGGAGCTGTTTTTT. The encoded protein is CASSHTPTGELFF.

This clonotype turned up a few times. In DNA form, the CDR3 reads TGCGCCAGCAGATCAAGCGACAGGGGCACCGGGGAGCTGTTTTTT. Its translation is CASRSSDRGTGELFF. The chain carries TRBV23-1 and TRBJ2-2; 8 nucleotides align to TRBD1. TRBV23-1 is an open reading frame whose function is uncertain. V shed 6 bases, J shed 4 bases, and the junction held 7 bases outside the gene matches. This CDR3 has 15 residues.

This chain links TRBV12-3 or TRBV12-4 with TRBJ2-2; 10 positions match TRBD2. The CDR3 extends over 17 amino acids. With 6 bases clipped from V and 8 bases from J, the junction kept 15 bases outside the gene matches. The CDR3 spells CASSSPGLAGARGELFF. CDR3 bases: TGTGCCAGCAGCTCTCCCGGGCTAGCGGGGGCCCGTGGGGAGCTGTTTTTT.

The chain has TRBV28 and TRBJ2-1; 8 bases line up with TRBD2. Germline values: CDR1 MDHEN, CDR2 SYDVKM. V gave up 4 bases and J gave up 3 bases; unmatched junction bases: 11. There are 17 residues in the CDR3. CDR3 nucleotide sequence: TGTGCCAGCAGTTCCCACGAGGGACTAGGAGGCTACAATGAGCAGTTCTTC. Amino acids: CASSSHEGLGGYNEQFF.

This clonotype came up many times. V usage is TRBV10-3 and J usage is TRBJ1-1; TRBD1 matches 8 bases. The germline V gene encodes CDR1 ENHRY and CDR2 SYGVKD. The CDR3 extends over 13 amino acids. The junction had 4 bases not matched to a gene; V was cut back by 5 bases and J by 5 bases. DNA of the CDR3: TGTGCCATCAGTTCTACAGGGGGGACTGAAGCTTTCTTT. This gives the protein CAISSTGGTEAFF.